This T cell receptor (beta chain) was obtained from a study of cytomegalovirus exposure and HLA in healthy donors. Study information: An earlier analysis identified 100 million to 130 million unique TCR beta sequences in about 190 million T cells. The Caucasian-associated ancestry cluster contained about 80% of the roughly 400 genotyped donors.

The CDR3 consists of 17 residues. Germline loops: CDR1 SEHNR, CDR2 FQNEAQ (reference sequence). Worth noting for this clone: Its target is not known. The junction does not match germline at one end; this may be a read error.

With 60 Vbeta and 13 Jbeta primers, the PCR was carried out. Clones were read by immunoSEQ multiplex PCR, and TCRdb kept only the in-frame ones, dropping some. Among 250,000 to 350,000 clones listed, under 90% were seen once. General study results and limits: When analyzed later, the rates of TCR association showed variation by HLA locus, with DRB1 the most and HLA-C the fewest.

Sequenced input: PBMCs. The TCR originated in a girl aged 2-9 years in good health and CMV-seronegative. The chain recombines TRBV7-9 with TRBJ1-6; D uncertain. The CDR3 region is CVSSFFPISSYNSPLHF. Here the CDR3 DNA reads TGTGTCAGCAGCTTTTTTCCGATCAGCTCCTATAATTCACCCCTCCACTTT. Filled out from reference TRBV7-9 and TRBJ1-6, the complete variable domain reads DTGVSQNPRHKITKRGQNVTFRCDPISEHNRLYWYRQTLGQGPEFLTYFQNEAQLEKSRLLSDRFSAERPKGSFSTLEIQRTEQGDSAMYLCVSSFFPISSYNSPLHFGNGTRLTVT.